This record looks at one T cell receptor (beta chain) sequence and its context. Its matching antigen is unknown. The sample originates from a study of cytomegalovirus exposure and HLA in healthy donors. PCR used 60 Vbeta primers and 13 Jbeta primers. The repertoire was sequenced with immunoSEQ multiplex PCR; TCRdb's copy has only in-frame clones and lacks some. The data show 75,000 to 100,000 clones, with about four fifths seen just once and 3% held by the top ten. Donors counted as nominally healthy when sampled, yet unrecorded immune exposures were likely. General study findings and limits: Reported performance of the classifier showed diagnosis of cytomegalovirus status with high specificity and sensitivity. In a later analysis, specific HLA alleles were associated with 15,000 to 20,000 TCR beta sequences at a 0.05 false discovery rate.

The TCR sequence derives from a female donor in good health and CMV-seropositive. Sequenced: PBMCs.

The CDR3: CASSRDSTFEAFF. In nucleotides, the CDR3 is TGTGCCAGCAGTAGGGACAGCACTTTTGAAGCTTTCTTT. The gene calls are TRBV6-5 and TRBJ1-1; TRBD1 agrees at 7 bases. Trimming removed 5 bases from V and 7 bases from J; junction bases left unmatched: 7. The CDR3 sequence is 13 residues long. Per the germline V gene, CDR1 is MNHEY and CDR2 is SVGAGI.